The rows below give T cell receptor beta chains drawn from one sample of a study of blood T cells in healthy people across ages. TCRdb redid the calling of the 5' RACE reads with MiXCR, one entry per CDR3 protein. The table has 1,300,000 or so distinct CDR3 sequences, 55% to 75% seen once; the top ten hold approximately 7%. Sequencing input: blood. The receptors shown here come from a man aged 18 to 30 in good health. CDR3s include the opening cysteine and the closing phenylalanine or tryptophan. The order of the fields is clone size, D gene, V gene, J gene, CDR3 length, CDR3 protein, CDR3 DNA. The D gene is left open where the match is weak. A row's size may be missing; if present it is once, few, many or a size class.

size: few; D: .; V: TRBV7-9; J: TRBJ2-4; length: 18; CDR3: CASSLSVQGGLAKNIQYF; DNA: TGTGCCAGCAGCTTATCTGTCCAGGGAGGACTAGCCAAAAACATTCAGTACTTC
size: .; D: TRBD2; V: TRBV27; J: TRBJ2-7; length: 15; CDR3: CASTGTSGSLNEQYF; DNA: TGTGCCAGCACAGGGACTAGCGGGAGCCTGAACGAGCAGTACTTC
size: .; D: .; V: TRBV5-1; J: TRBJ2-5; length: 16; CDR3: CASSLARGMGEETQYF; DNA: TGCGCCAGCAGCTTGGCTCGCGGGATGGGAGAGGAGACCCAGTACTTC
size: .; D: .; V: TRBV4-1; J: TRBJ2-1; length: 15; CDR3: CASSPSPGTGDEQFF; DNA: TGCGCCAGCAGCCCAAGTCCAGGGACTGGGGATGAGCAGTTCTTC
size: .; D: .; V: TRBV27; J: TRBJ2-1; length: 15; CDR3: CASSPTGRGKNEQFF; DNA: TGTGCCAGCAGTCCCACCGGTCGGGGAAAAAATGAGCAGTTCTTC
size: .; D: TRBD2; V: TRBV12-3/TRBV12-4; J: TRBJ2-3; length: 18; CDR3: CASSFGRSGRASTDTQYF; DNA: TGTGCCAGCAGTTTCGGAAGAAGCGGGAGGGCCAGCACAGATACGCAGTATTTT
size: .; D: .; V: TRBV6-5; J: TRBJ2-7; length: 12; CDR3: CASSTDSDEQYF; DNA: TGTGCCAGCAGTACAGATAGTGACGAGCAGTACTTC
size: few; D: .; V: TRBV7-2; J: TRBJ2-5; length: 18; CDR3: CASSQDRSNWPPQETQYF; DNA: TGTGCCAGCAGCCAAGATCGGTCGAATTGGCCACCACAAGAGACCCAGTACTTC
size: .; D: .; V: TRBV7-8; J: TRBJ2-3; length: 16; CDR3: CASSFLWVGGTDTQYF; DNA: TGTGCCAGCAGCTTCTTGTGGGTGGGGGGCACAGATACGCAGTATTTT
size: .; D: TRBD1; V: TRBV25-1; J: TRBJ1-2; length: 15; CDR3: CASSVEPGQGVRYTF; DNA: TGTGCCAGCAGTGTCGAACCGGGACAGGGAGTTCGCTACACCTTC
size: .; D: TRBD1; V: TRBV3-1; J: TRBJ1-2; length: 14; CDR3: CASSRSTGPNGYTF; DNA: TGTGCCAGCAGCCGATCGACAGGGCCTAATGGCTACACCTTC
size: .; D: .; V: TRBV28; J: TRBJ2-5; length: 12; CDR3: CASNKPQETQYF; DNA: TGTGCCAGCAATAAACCCCAAGAGACCCAGTACTTC
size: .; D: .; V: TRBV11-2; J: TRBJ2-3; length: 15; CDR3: CASSPTQTGRDTQYF; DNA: TGTGCCAGCAGCCCTACTCAGACAGGGAGGGATACGCAGTATTTT
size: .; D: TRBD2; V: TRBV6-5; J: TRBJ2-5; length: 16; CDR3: CASSYSVAGGRETQYF; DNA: TGTGCCAGCAGTTACTCGGTCGCGGGGGGCCGGGAGACCCAGTACTTC
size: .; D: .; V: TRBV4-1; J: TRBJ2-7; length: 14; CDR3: CASSQAQGGYEQYF; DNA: TGCGCCAGCAGCCAAGCACAGGGAGGTTACGAGCAGTACTTC
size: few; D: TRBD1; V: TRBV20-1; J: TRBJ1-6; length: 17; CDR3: CSARDRQGNQYNSPLHF; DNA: TGCAGTGCTAGAGACCGACAGGGCAACCAATATAATTCACCCCTCCACTTT
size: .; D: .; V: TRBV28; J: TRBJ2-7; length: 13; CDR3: CASSLDGPYEQYF; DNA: TGCGCCAGCAGCTTGGACGGACCCTACGAGCAGTACTTC
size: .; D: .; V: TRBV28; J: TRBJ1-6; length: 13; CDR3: CASSPPPHSPLHF; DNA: TGTGCCAGCAGTCCTCCCCCTCATTCACCCCTCCACTTT
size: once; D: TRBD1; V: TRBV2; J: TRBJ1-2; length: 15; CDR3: CASTSGTGDDGGYTF; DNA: TGTGCCAGCACCTCAGGGACAGGGGATGACGGTGGCTACACCTTC
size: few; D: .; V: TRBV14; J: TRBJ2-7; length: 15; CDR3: CASSQDQGTIDEQYF; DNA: TGTGCCAGCAGCCAAGATCAGGGTACAATAGACGAGCAGTACTTC
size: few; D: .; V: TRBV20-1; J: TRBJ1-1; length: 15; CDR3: CSAKRALTVNTEAFF; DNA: TGCAGTGCTAAAAGAGCCCTGACGGTCAACACTGAAGCTTTCTTT
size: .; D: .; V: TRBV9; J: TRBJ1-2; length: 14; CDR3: CASSPRGEAYDYTF; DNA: TGTGCCAGCAGCCCTCGGGGTGAGGCCTATGACTACACCTTC
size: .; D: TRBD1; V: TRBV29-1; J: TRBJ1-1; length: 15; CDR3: CSVEDGRGLYTEAFF; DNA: TGCAGCGTTGAAGATGGCAGGGGGCTTTACACTGAAGCTTTCTTT
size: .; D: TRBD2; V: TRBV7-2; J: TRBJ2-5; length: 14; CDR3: CASSSGSGGQTQYF; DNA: TGTGCCAGCAGCTCCGGGAGCGGGGGGCAGACCCAGTACTTC
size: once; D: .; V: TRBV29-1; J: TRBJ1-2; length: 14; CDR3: CSVGPTNPNYDYTF; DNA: TGCAGCGTTGGGCCTACTAACCCTAACTATGACTACACCTTC
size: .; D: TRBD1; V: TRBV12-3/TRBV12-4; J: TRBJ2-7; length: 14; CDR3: CASRDPGQPYEQYF; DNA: TGTGCCAGCAGAGATCCGGGACAGCCCTACGAGCAGTACTTC
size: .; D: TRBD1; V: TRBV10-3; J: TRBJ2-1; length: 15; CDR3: CASGTGTGNYNEQFF; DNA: TGTGCCAGCGGAACCGGGACAGGGAATTACAATGAGCAGTTCTTC
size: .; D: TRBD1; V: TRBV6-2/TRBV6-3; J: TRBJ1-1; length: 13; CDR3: CASIDQGDTEAFF; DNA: TGTGCCAGCATTGATCAGGGGGACACTGAAGCTTTCTTT
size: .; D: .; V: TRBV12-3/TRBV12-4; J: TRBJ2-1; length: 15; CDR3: CASSFFPLPDNEQFF; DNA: TGTGCCAGCAGTTTTTTCCCATTACCTGACAATGAGCAGTTCTTC
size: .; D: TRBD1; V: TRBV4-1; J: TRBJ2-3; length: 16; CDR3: CASSQEVGQIYYTQYF; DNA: TGCGCCAGCAGCCAAGAGGTGGGACAGATTTATTATACGCAGTATTTT
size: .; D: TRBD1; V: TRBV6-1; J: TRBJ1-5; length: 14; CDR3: CASRAGTVNQPQHF; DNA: TGTGCCAGCAGGGCCGGGACAGTCAATCAGCCCCAGCATTTT
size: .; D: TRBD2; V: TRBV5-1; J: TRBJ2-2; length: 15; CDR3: CASSFLTSGTGELFF; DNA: TGCGCCAGCAGCTTTCTGACTAGCGGGACCGGGGAGCTGTTTTTT
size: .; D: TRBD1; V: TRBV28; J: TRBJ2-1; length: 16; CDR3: CASSRNTLDRGNEQFF; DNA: TGTGCCAGCAGTCGCAACACTCTCGACAGGGGCAATGAGCAGTTCTTC
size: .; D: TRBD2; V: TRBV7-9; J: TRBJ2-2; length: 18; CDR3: CASSSAPAGGPVSGELFF; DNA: TGTGCCAGCAGCTCAGCCCCCGCGGGGGGCCCGGTCTCCGGGGAGCTGTTTTTT
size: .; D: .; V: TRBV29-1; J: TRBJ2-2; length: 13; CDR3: CSVELANTGELFF; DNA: TGCAGCGTTGAACTAGCGAACACCGGGGAGCTGTTTTTT
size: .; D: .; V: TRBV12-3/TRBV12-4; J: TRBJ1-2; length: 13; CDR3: CASSDRRYYGYTF; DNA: TGTGCCAGCAGCGACAGGCGCTACTATGGCTACACCTTC
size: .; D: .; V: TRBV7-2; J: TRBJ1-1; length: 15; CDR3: CASSLASRTNTEAFF; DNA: TGTGCCAGCAGCTTAGCATCCAGGACCAACACTGAAGCTTTCTTT
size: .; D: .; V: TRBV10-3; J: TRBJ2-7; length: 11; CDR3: CAISGTYEQYF; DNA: TGTGCCATCAGTGGGACCTACGAGCAGTACTTC
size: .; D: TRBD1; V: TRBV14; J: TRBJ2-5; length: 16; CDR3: CASSQVGQGALETQYF; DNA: TGTGCCAGCAGCCAAGTGGGACAGGGGGCTTTGGAGACCCAGTACTTC
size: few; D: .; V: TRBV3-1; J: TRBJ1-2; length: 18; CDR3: CASSQGLAGLRGNYGYTF; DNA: TGTGCCAGCAGCCAAGGACTGGCCGGGCTAAGGGGTAACTATGGCTACACCTTC
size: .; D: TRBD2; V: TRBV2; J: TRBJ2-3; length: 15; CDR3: CASSEAAGARDTQYF; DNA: TGTGCCAGCAGTGAGGCAGCGGGAGCTCGGGATACGCAGTATTTT
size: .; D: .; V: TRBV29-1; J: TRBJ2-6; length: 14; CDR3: CSVSRSSGANVLTF; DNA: TGCAGCGTTAGTCGCAGCTCTGGGGCCAACGTCCTGACTTTC
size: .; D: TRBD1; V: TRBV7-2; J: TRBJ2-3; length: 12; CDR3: CASQGVTDTQYF; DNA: TGTGCAAGTCAGGGGGTGACAGATACGCAGTATTTT
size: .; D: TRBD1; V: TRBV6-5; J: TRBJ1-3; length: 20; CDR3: CASSYSGRWGQGRSGNTIYF; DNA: TGTGCCAGCAGTTACTCAGGACGGTGGGGACAGGGACGTTCTGGAAACACCATATATTTT
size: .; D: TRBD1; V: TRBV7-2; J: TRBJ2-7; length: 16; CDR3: CASSLGDSRWIYERYF; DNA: TGTGCCAGCAGCTTAGGGGACAGTCGGTGGATATACGAGCGGTACTTC
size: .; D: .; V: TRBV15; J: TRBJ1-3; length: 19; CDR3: CATSRDFSTGKISGNTIYF; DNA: TGTGCCACCAGCAGAGATTTCTCCACAGGGAAAATCTCTGGAAACACCATATATTTT
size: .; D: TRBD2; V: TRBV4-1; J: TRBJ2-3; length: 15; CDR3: CASSPRGGAGDTQYF; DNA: TGCGCCAGCAGCCCCCGGGGAGGGGCCGGAGATACGCAGTATTTT
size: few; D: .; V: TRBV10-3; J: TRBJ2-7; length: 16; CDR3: CAISESVGSASGEQYF; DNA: TGTGCCATCAGTGAGTCTGTGGGATCCGCTTCCGGCGAGCAGTACTTC
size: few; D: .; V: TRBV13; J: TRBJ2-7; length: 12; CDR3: CASSLFLDEQYF; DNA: TGTGCCAGCAGCTTGTTCTTGGACGAGCAGTACTTC
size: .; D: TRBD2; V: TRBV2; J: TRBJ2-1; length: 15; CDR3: CASSPGLAPYNEQFF; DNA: TGTGCCAGCAGCCCGGGACTAGCGCCCTACAATGAGCAGTTCTTC
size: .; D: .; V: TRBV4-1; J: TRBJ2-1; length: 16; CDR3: CASSQDIGISYNEQFF; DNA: TGCGCCAGCAGCCAAGATATAGGTATCTCCTACAATGAGCAGTTCTTC
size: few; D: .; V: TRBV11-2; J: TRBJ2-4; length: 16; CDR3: CASSLDSFIAKNIQYF; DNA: TGTGCCAGCAGCTTGGACAGCTTTATAGCCAAAAACATTCAGTACTTC
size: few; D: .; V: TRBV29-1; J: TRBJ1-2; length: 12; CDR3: CSVESTIYGYTF; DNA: TGCAGCGTTGAAAGTACCATCTATGGCTACACCTTC
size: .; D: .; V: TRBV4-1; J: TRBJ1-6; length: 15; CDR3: CASSQDVSFGAPLHF; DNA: TGCGCCAGCAGCCAAGACGTCTCGTTTGGGGCACCCCTCCACTTT
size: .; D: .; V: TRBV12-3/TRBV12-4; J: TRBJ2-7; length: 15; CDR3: CASSPVDRAGYEQYF; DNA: TGTGCCAGCAGCCCCGTAGACCGGGCGGGGTACGAGCAGTACTTC
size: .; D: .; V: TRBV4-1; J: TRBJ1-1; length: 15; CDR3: CASSQGNRVDTEAFF; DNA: TGCGCCAGCAGCCAAGGGAACAGGGTCGACACTGAAGCTTTCTTT
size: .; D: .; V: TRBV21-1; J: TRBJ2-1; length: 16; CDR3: CASSKWGTDRVNEQFF; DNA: TGTGCCAGCAGCAAATGGGGCACCGACAGGGTCAATGAGCAGTTCTTC
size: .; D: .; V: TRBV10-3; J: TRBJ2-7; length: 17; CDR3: CAISESTSTGEAYEQYF; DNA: TGTGCCATCAGTGAGTCTACTTCGACGGGGGAGGCCTACGAGCAGTACTTC
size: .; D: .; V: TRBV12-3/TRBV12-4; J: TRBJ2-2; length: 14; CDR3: CASMERTNTGERFF; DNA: TGTGCCAGCATGGAGCGGACGAACACCGGGGAGCGGTTTTTT
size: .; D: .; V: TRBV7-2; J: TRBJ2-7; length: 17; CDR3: CASSLRAMRDSSYEQYF; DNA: TGTGCCAGCAGCTTAAGGGCCATGCGTGACTCCAGCTACGAGCAGTACTTC